Each of the 23 T cell receptor beta chains below was sequenced from the same sample in a study of shared clonotypes between healthy human individuals. TCRdb's copy holds only in-frame clones and misses some; the assay was immunoSEQ multiplex PCR. The sample lists a few million clones, about 90% occurring once. Sequences were obtained from naive CD4+ T cells from PBMCs. The subset is: CD45RA+ positively selected. The receptors come from a man aged 18 to 30 in good health. Some clones in this sample may be carry-over from other donors' samples.

The rearrangement joins TRBV7-2 to TRBJ1-1; 7 bases match TRBD1. Trimming at V came to 4 bases and at J to 1 base, leaving 3 bases not matched to a gene. CDR3 length: 14 residues. Germline V gives CDR1 SGHTA, CDR2 FQGNSA. In DNA, the CDR3 is TGTGCCAGCAGCTCCTACAGGGGGAACACTGAAGCTTTCTTT. Protein: CASSSYRGNTEAFF. Full variable domain (remainder filled in from reference TRBV7-2 and TRBJ1-1): GAGVSQSPSNKVTEKGKDVELRCDPISGHTALYWYRQSLGQGLEFLIYFQGNSAPDKSGLPSDRFSAERTGGSVSTLTIQRTQQEDSAVYLCASSSYRGNTEAFFGQGTRLTVV.

This chain joins TRBV5-8 and TRBJ1-4; D call uncertain. V was clipped by 6 bases and J by 3 bases, with 15 bases between them. This CDR3 has 15 amino acids. Per the germline V gene, CDR1 is SGHTS and CDR2 is YDEGEE. CDR3 DNA sequence: TGTGCCAGCACCCCGAGTTTTCGGCCTAATGAAAAACTGTTTTTT. This translates into CASTPSFRPNEKLFF.

This clone was seen a few times. The chain is built from TRBV6-1 and TRBJ2-2; D gene unclear. The length of the CDR3 is 12 residues. V was cut by 10 bases and J by 9 bases, with 15 bases left in between. Germline V gene lookup returns CDR1 MNHNS and CDR2 SASEGT. The CDR3 bases are TGTGCCACGAAATTCCCCCCCCGGGAGCTGTTTTTT. Its translation is CATKFPPRELFF.

This chain links TRBV28 with TRBJ1-6, with D possibly matching TRBD1 (5 bases). With 6 bases removed from V and 7 bases from J, the gap between germline ends came to 7 bases. This CDR3 has 12 amino acids. CDR1 is MDHEN, CDR2 SYDVKM, per germline. The CDR3 reads CASSYRNSPLHF. The CDR3 DNA reads as TGTGCCAGCAGCTACAGGAATTCACCCCTCCACTTT. Full variable domain (missing parts from reference TRBV28 and TRBJ1-6): DVKVTQSSRYLVKRTGEKVFLECVQDMDHENMFWYRQDPGLGLRLIYFSYDVKMKEKGDIPEGYSVSREKKERFSLILESASTNQTSMYLCASSYRNSPLHFGNGTRLTVT.

The genes are TRBV11-1 and TRBJ2-1; 7 nucleotides line up with TRBD2. CDR1 is SGHAT, CDR2 FQDESV, per germline (reference sequence). V lost 5 bases, J lost 7 bases, and 11 bases stayed unmatched. This CDR3 is built from 15 residues. This CDR3 reads CASSNRGLTGNEQFF. CDR3 DNA sequence: TGTGCCAGCAGCAACCGGGGACTAACTGGAAATGAGCAGTTCTTC.

The chain carries TRBV28 and TRBJ2-5, with TRBD2 as a possible D gene (6 bases). The CDR3 is 16 residues long. Per germline, CDR1 MDHEN and CDR2 SYDVKM. V was shortened by 6 bases and J by 1 base, with 18 bases between the two germline ends. The CDR3 DNA follows: TGTGCCAGCAGGAGGGGCGGCGGGGTGAGCCAAGAGACCCAGTACTTC. This sequence encodes CASRRGGGVSQETQYF.

V is TRBV10-3 and J is TRBJ2-5, with D possibly called TRBD1 or TRBD2 (5 bases each). Germline CDR1 ENHRY, CDR2 SYGVKD. Trimming took 1 base from V and 2 from J, leaving 17 bases between them. The CDR3 extends over 17 amino acids. The CDR3 DNA sequence: TGTGCCATCAGTGAGTTGCCCGGGACGACAACGCAAGAGACCCAGTACTTC. It encodes CAISELPGTTTQETQYF.

CDR3 amino acids: CASSQDAGQGGEKLFF. CDR3 nucleotides: TGTGCCAGCAGCCAAGATGCGGGACAGGGTGGAGAAAAACTGTTTTTT. The genes are TRBV4-2 and TRBJ1-4; 9 bases agree with TRBD1. V dropped 0 bases and J dropped 8; count of bases not matched to a gene: 7. The length of the CDR3 is 16 residues. Germline assignment: CDR1 LGHNA and CDR2 YNFKEQ.

This chain joins TRBV7-6 and TRBJ2-7, with D possibly being TRBD1 or TRBD2 (7 bases each). The V gene lost 2 bases and the J gene lost 7 bases, with 18 bases spanning the gap. The germline CDR1 and CDR2 sequences are SGHVS and FNYEAQ. The CDR3 is made up of 15 amino acids. The chain's CDR3 is CASSLRQGGPVEQYF. CDR3 nucleotides: TGTGCCAGCAGCTTACGGCAGGGGGGGCCCGTGGAGCAGTACTTC.

This sequence joins TRBV2 and TRBJ2-5; 10 nucleotides align to TRBD1. With 6 bases clipped from V and 7 bases from J, the junction kept 5 bases outside the gene matches. This CDR3 has 13 amino acids. Germline CDR1 and CDR2: SNHLY and FYNNEI. The DNA for the CDR3 is TGTGCCAGCAGCGGACAGGGGGGCGCGACCCAGTACTTC. It is translated as CASSGQGGATQYF.

This clone was picked up one time. The rearrangement uses TRBV7-3 and TRBJ1-6; D remains unclear. The germline V gene has CDR1 SGHTA and CDR2 FQGTGA. With 0 bases removed from V and 14 bases from J, the gap between germline ends came to 11 bases. CDR3 length equals 13 residues. The CDR3 DNA follows: TGTGCCAGCAGCTTAACGGCAGGCGCCACCCTCCACTTT. Its translation: CASSLTAGATLHF.

This chain joins TRBV7-2 and TRBJ2-7; tentatively, D is TRBD2 (6 bases). The CDR3 covers 13 residues. Germline V gives CDR1 SGHTA, CDR2 FQGNSA. Trimming removed 0 bases at V and 6 bases at J, with 9 bases between. The CDR3 protein is CASSLAFGGEQYF. CDR3 nucleotides: TGTGCCAGCAGCTTAGCGTTCGGGGGCGAGCAGTACTTC.

The genes are TRBV28 and TRBJ1-2, with D perhaps matching TRBD1 (6 bases). The CDR3 is 15 amino acids. The germline V gene encodes CDR1 MDHEN and CDR2 SYDVKM. V was pared by 5 bases and J by 5 bases, with 18 bases between. The CDR3 protein is CASSRDAARGYGYTF. CDR3 nucleotides: TGTGCCAGCAGTCGAGACGCCGCCAGGGGATATGGCTACACCTTC.

This chain uses TRBV29-1 with TRBJ2-2, with TRBD1 matching 11 bases. V lost 6 bases, J lost 4 bases, and 10 bases stayed unmatched. The CDR3 spans 16 residues. CDR1 and CDR2 (germline): SQVTM, ANQGSEA. The CDR3 bases are TGCAGCGTGGTTAACAACGGACAGGGGGCCACCGGGGAGCTGTTTTTT. Its translation: CSVVNNGQGATGELFF.

This clone was seen once. The rearrangement links TRBV7-3 to TRBJ2-1, with TRBD2 matching over 8 bases. The CDR3 has 15 residues. Germline CDR1 reads SGHTA; CDR2 reads FQGTGA. The J segment lost 9 bases and the V segment lost 5 bases, leaving 12 bases of the junction unmatched. CDR3 region: CASSPGGVRMAEQFF. The DNA for the CDR3 is TGTGCCAGCAGCCCGGGAGGGGTTCGGATGGCTGAGCAGTTCTTC.

The J gene is TRBJ1-2, the V gene TRBV2; TRBD1 matches at 8 bases. V gave up 4 bases and J gave up 7 bases; unmatched junction bases: 8. The CDR3 is 14 amino acids. The germline CDR1 and CDR2 sequences are SNHLY and FYNNEI. The CDR3 loop reads CASSGYTGGGGYTF. The CDR3 DNA follows: TGTGCCAGCAGTGGATATACAGGGGGAGGTGGCTACACCTTC.

The chain has TRBV28 and TRBJ2-7; D is uncertain. Trimming removed 5 bases from V and 3 bases from J, with 14 bases in between. From germline, CDR1 is MDHEN and CDR2 SYDVKM. The CDR3 loop spans 14 amino acids. The CDR3, as DNA: TGTGCCAGCAGTCCCTACGAAATAGTCTACGAGCAGTACTTC. This sequence encodes CASSPYEIVYEQYF.

The chain has TRBV5-4 and TRBJ1-4; D gene ambiguous. Germline V gene data show CDR1 as SGHNT and CDR2 as YYREEE (reference sequence). Trimming removed 4 bases at V and 0 bases at J, with 13 bases between. The CDR3 is made up of 16 amino acids. Here the CDR3 reads CASSPDLYSTNEKLFF. CDR3 DNA: TGTGCCAGCAGCCCGGATTTGTACTCAACTAATGAAAAACTGTTTTTT.

The genes are TRBV5-1 and TRBJ2-3; 8 nucleotides align to TRBD2. The CDR3 spans 18 residues. V gave up 2 bases and J gave up 1 base; unmatched junction bases: 12. Germline V gives CDR1 SGHRS, CDR2 YFSETQ. In DNA form, the CDR3 reads TGCGCCAGCAGCTTTGGCGCCGGAGCGGGAGCGGGCACAGATACGCAGTATTTT. Translated, it gives CASSFGAGAGAGTDTQYF.

J is TRBJ2-2 and V is TRBV5-6; unclear D gene. V lost 1 base and J 2 bases, leaving 9 bases between the germline ends. The CDR3 loop spans 15 amino acids. The germline gives CDR1 SGHDT, CDR2 YYEEEE. CDR3 sequence reads: CASSLIPDNTGELFF. In DNA form, the CDR3 reads TGTGCCAGCAGCTTGATCCCAGACAACACCGGGGAGCTGTTTTTT.

The rearrangement links TRBV12-5 to TRBJ1-2; D possibly corresponds to TRBD1 (5 bases). The CDR3 has 13 residues. Germline lookup yields CDR1 LGHNT and CDR2 FRNRAP. The V gene lost 7 bases and the J gene lost 13 bases, with 22 bases spanning the gap. CDR3 loop: CASAPTDPVELTF. The CDR3 region has the DNA TGTGCTAGTGCCCCGACAGACCCCGTAGAGCTCACCTTC.

This CDR3 reads CASSPRDVRGDTQYF. DNA of the CDR3: TGTGCCAGCAGTCCAAGGGACGTCCGCGGAGATACGCAGTATTTT. The J gene is TRBJ2-3, the V gene TRBV28; D possibly uses TRBD1 or TRBD2 (5 bases each). Germline assignment: CDR1 MDHEN and CDR2 SYDVKM. Trimming pared 5 bases from V and 5 bases from J, leaving 17 bases between. This CDR3 is 15 amino acids long.

The rearrangement links TRBV7-2 to TRBJ1-5, with a tentative D call TRBD1 (5 bases). Trimming pared 4 bases from V and 2 bases from J, leaving 9 bases between. The CDR3 is made up of 14 amino acids. In germline, CDR1 is SGHTA, CDR2 FQGNSA. The CDR3 DNA reads as TGTGCCAGCAGCTGGGACGGGGGCAATCAGCCCCAGCATTTT. Protein sequence: CASSWDGGNQPQHF.